The rows below give T cell receptor beta chains drawn from one sample of a study of T cell responses to AZD1222 COVID-19 vaccine. Assay: immunoSEQ multiplex PCR; the TCRdb copy retains only in-frame clones and omits some. The repertoire has over 130,000 clones, 75% to 95% of them found once; the top ten carry 3% to 3.5%. The sequenced sample was peripheral blood, obtained 28 days after the second AZD1222 dose. The receptors come from an adult who received the AZD1222 COVID-19 vaccine. Both conserved end residues are trimmed from each CDR3. A D gene is named only where the DNA matches it firmly.

>-|TRBV12-3/TRBV12-4
ASREGYEQY
>-|TRBV5-4
ASSFSGVSSYEQY
>TRBD2|TRBV13
ASSLGFNSGSPNEQF
>-|TRBV5-6
ASSFVGNTGELF
>-|TRBV19
ASTPLAKNTEAF
>-|TRBV5-4
ASQLLGGAVGGELF
>-|TRBV19
ASSIAQMNTEAF
>-|TRBV9
ASSVGRDSYEQY
>TRBD2|TRBV5-6
ASSLGTSGMGDTQY
>TRBD1|TRBV11-2
ASSLVGTGARDEKLF
>-|TRBV5-6
ASSFDWALNTGELF
>-|TRBV20-1
SASRGNTEAF
>-|TRBV5-5
ASSLSGAPPSGANVLT
>-|TRBV19
ASRARVDTEAF
>TRBD1|TRBV10-3
AISGQGAGSPLH
>TRBD2|TRBV6-4
ASRETSGLRNTQY
>-|TRBV6-1
ASSEGLDQPQH
>-|TRBV11-2
ASKYRDIFSYEQY
>TRBD2|TRBV10-1
ASSARTSGSYNEQF
>-|TRBV2
ASRGPKAQPIQETQY
>TRBD2|TRBV11-2
ASSLIAGDFGELF
>TRBD1|TRBV19
ASRVTGVTTEAF
>-|TRBV3-1/TRBV3-2
ASSQEVAGELF
>-|TRBV6-6
ASSYVGSARGYT
>-|TRBV29-1
SVGTTDNYGYT
>TRBD1|TRBV19
AKNRGCNEQF